The 29 T cell receptor beta chains in this list originate from one sample, sequenced in a study of blood T cell repertoires in COVID-19. Some clones are missing from TCRdb's copy, which holds only in-frame ones; the method was immunoSEQ multiplex PCR. The data hold about 360,000 clones, with 70% to 90% observed a single time. Material: PBMCs or T cells enriched from blood (not recorded which). The source is a woman aged 35 to 49 with acute COVID-19.

The V gene is TRBV4-1, the J gene TRBJ1-1; the D gene is possibly TRBD1 (6 bases). Deletions cut 1 base from V and 7 bases from J, with 16 bases between. Germline CDR1 reads MGHRA; CDR2 reads YSYEKL. The CDR3 consists of 15 residues. DNA of the CDR3: TGCGCCAGCAGCCAAGGGACGACAGGAGCAAATGAAGCTTTCTTT. It specifies CASSQGTTGANEAFF.

V is TRBV4-1 and J is TRBJ1-6, with D possibly being TRBD1 (6 bases). V was pared by 1 base and J by 5 bases, with 12 bases between. The CDR3 sequence is 16 residues long. CDR1 MGHRA and CDR2 YSYEKL come from the germline V gene. CDR3 in DNA: TGCGCCAGCAGCCAAGGGGCGGCAGGGGATAATTCACCCCTCCACTTT. It specifies CASSQGAAGDNSPLHF.

The chain carries TRBV20-1 and TRBJ1-1, with 9 bases matching TRBD1. Germline values: CDR1 DFQATT, CDR2 SNEGSKA (reference sequence). With V trimmed by 3 bases and J by 4 bases, 6 bases remained unmatched. This CDR3 is built from 14 residues. Written as DNA, the CDR3 is TGCAGTGCTAGTCTGGGACAGGGAGGCACTGAAGCTTTCTTT. Protein: CSASLGQGGTEAFF.

This clone was seen once. The same CDR3 arises from other DNA sequences in this sample as well. The rearrangement uses TRBV30 and TRBJ1-2; 8 bases map to TRBD1. From germline, CDR1 is GTSNPN and CDR2 SVGIG (reference sequence). Trimming cost V 0 bases and J 8 bases; bases outside gene matches: 8. This CDR3 contains 14 residues. For the CDR3, the DNA is TGTGCCTGGAGTGTACTAGGACAGGGCAGCGGCTACACCTTC. This gives the protein CAWSVLGQGSGYTF.

The chain combines TRBV9 with TRBJ1-4, with TRBD1 matching over 7 bases. The CDR3 loop spans 16 amino acids. Unmatched junction bases numbered 5, after V lost 3 bases and J lost 0 bases. The germline V gene encodes CDR1 SGDLS and CDR2 YYNGEE. Here the CDR3 reads CASSARQGATNEKLFF. The DNA of the CDR3 is TGTGCCAGCAGCGCAAGACAGGGAGCAACTAATGAAAAACTGTTTTTT.

CDR3 DNA: TGTGCCAGCAGCTTGGTAGCGGGGGCCCTCACAGATACGCAGTATTTT. Its protein is CASSLVAGALTDTQYF. The rearrangement links TRBV5-8 to TRBJ2-3; 9 nucleotides agree with TRBD2. The V gene end was trimmed by 0 bases and the J gene end by 2 bases; junction bases not matched to a gene: 4. From germline, CDR1 is SGHTS and CDR2 YDEGEE. The CDR3 sequence is 16 residues long.

V gene TRBV2 combines with J gene TRBJ2-2, with 9 bases that match TRBD2. With 8 bases clipped from V and 8 bases from J, the junction kept 6 bases outside the gene matches. This CDR3 contains 13 residues. CDR1 SNHLY and CDR2 FYNNEI come from the germline V gene. CDR3 protein: CASGGTSLGELFF. The DNA of the CDR3 is TGTGCCAGCGGCGGGACTAGCTTAGGGGAGCTGTTTTTT.

The chain joins TRBV29-1 to TRBJ1-2; D unresolved. The CDR3 has 12 amino acids. Germline assignment: CDR1 SQVTM and CDR2 ANQGSEA. V was trimmed by 6 bases and J by 3 bases, leaving 11 bases between them. CDR3 sequence: CSVSDGDYGYTF. CDR3 sequence (DNA): TGCAGCGTCTCGGACGGGGACTATGGCTACACCTTC. Full variable domain (missing parts from reference TRBV29-1 and TRBJ1-2): SAVISQKPSRDICQRGTSLTIQCQVDSQVTMMFWYRQQPGQSLTLIATANQGSEATYESGFVIDKFPISRPNLTFSTLTVSNMSPEDSSIYLCSVSDGDYGYTFGSGTRLTVV.

This CDR3 reads CASPPGTGHWGNQPQHF. The DNA of the CDR3 is TGTGCAAGCCCACCGGGGACAGGACACTGGGGGAATCAGCCCCAGCATTTT. The gene calls are TRBV12-2 and TRBJ1-5; the table gives TRBD1 as D, unverified against the DNA. TRBV12-2 is a pseudogene locus. The CDR3 is 17 amino acids.

With regard to this clone: Additional DNA sequences in this sample encode the identical CDR3. V usage is TRBV9 and J usage is TRBJ1-2; 8 positions match TRBD1. CDR1 is SGDLS and CDR2 is YYNGEE in the germline V gene. Trimming cost V 2 bases and J 4 bases; bases outside gene matches: 4. CDR3 size: 14 residues. This CDR3 is CASSVGQGLYGYTF. CDR3 nucleotides: TGTGCCAGCAGCGTCGGACAGGGACTCTATGGCTACACCTTC. Drawing the rest from reference TRBV9 and TRBJ1-2, the complete variable domain is DSGVTQTPKHLITATGQRVTLRCSPRSGDLSVYWYQQSLDQGLQFLIQYYNGEERAKGNILERFSAQQFPDLHSELNLSSLELGDSALYFCASSVGQGLYGYTFGSGTRLTVV.

This chain links TRBV6-6 with TRBJ2-3; 8 bases are a match to TRBD2. Per germline, CDR1 MNHNY and CDR2 SVGAGI (reference sequence). CDR3 length: 17 amino acids. V was pared by 5 bases and J by 0 bases, with 10 bases of the junction left unmatched. The CDR3 loop is CASSLRTLAGSTDTQYF. CDR3 sequence (DNA): TGTGCCAGCAGTCTCCGAACCTTAGCGGGGAGCACAGATACGCAGTATTTT.

The chain joins TRBV13 to TRBJ2-1; D may be TRBD2 (5 bases). CDR1 is PRHDT and CDR2 is FYEKMQ in the germline V gene (reference sequence). This CDR3 spans 17 amino acids. V dropped 1 base and J dropped 3 bases, with 16 bases sitting between them. The CDR3 nucleotides read TGTGCCAGCAGCTTAGACGGAAGAGGGCCCTTCTACAATGAGCAGTTCTTC. Residues: CASSLDGRGPFYNEQFF.

The gene calls are TRBV4-1 and TRBJ2-5, with TRBD2 matching 7 bases. Germline V lookup: CDR1 MGHRA, CDR2 YSYEKL. The CDR3 extends over 15 amino acids. V was pared by 3 bases and J by 5 bases, with 9 bases of the junction left unmatched. The CDR3 sequence: CASSQWGLFGETQYF. In DNA form, the CDR3 reads TGCGCCAGCAGCCAGTGGGGACTATTCGGGGAGACCCAGTACTTC.

The count of this clone is one. The rearrangement links TRBV19 to TRBJ1-5; possible D gene TRBD1, 5 bases. The CDR3 is 16 residues long. Trimming shortened V by 6 bases and J by 8 bases, and 23 bases separated the two germline ends. CDR1 and CDR2 (germline): LNHDA, SQIVND (reference sequence). CDR3 in amino acids: CASSQYGVQVGEPQHF. The CDR3 bases are TGTGCCAGTAGCCAATATGGGGTCCAGGTAGGGGAGCCCCAGCATTTT.

This chain joins TRBV9 and TRBJ2-5, with D possibly TRBD2 on 7 matching bases. The CDR3 is 14 residues long. V lost 3 bases to trimming and J lost 7 bases, with 16 bases between them. Germline CDR1 and CDR2: SGDLS and YYNGEE. CDR3 amino acids: CASSATGGAGTQYF. The CDR3 region has the DNA TGTGCCAGCAGCGCAACTGGGGGGGCAGGGACCCAGTACTTC. Using reference TRBV9 and TRBJ2-5 for the parts outside the CDR3, the full variable domain is DSGVTQTPKHLITATGQRVTLRCSPRSGDLSVYWYQQSLDQGLQFLIQYYNGEERAKGNILERFSAQQFPDLHSELNLSSLELGDSALYFCASSATGGAGTQYFGPGTRLLVL.

CDR3 nucleotide sequence: TGTGCCAGCACCAGACAGGGGGCCTTTGGGGAGCAGTACTTC. This codes for CASTRQGAFGEQYF. The chain recombines TRBV3-1 (or the pseudogene TRBV3-2) with TRBJ2-7, with 10 bases lining up with TRBD1. Germline CDR1 reads LGHDT; CDR2 reads YNNKEL (reference sequence). The junction had 10 bases not matched to a gene; V was cut back by 7 bases and J by 7 bases. The CDR3 sequence is 14 residues long.

The V call is TRBV6-1, the J call TRBJ2-2, with 7 bases identical to TRBD1. CDR3 length: 16 amino acids. Unmatched junction bases numbered 5, after V lost 1 base and J lost 3 bases. Germline CDR1 is MNHNS and CDR2 is SASEGT. CDR3 sequence: CASSEDGTVDTGELFF. CDR3 DNA: TGTGCCAGCAGTGAAGATGGGACAGTGGACACCGGGGAGCTGTTTTTT.

The chain employs TRBV5-1 and TRBJ2-3; D may be TRBD2 (6 bases). CDR3 length: 16 residues. Germline CDR1 reads SGHRS; CDR2 reads YFSETQ. V was cut by 0 bases and J by 0 bases, with 11 bases left in between. The CDR3: CASSLVSSASTDTQYF. The CDR3 bases are TGCGCCAGCAGCTTGGTGTCTAGCGCCAGCACAGATACGCAGTATTTT.

The V call is TRBV18, the J call TRBJ1-2, with TRBD1 identical over 11 bases. Germline lookup yields CDR1 KGHSH and CDR2 LQKENI. The CDR3 contains 14 residues. The trim removed 4 bases at V and 8 bases at J, leaving 6 bases unmatched. CDR3 region: CASSRSRTGGGYTF. For the CDR3, the DNA is TGTGCCAGCTCACGATCCAGGACAGGGGGCGGCTACACCTTC.

This clone came up once. The V and J genes are TRBV7-8 and TRBJ1-5, with 10 bases lining up with TRBD1. Germline V gene lookup returns CDR1 SGHVS and CDR2 FQNEAQ. V was clipped by 5 bases and J by 3 bases; unmatched bases: 7. This CDR3 has 16 amino acids. CDR3 sequence reads: CASSDRDRGYNQPQHF. Here the CDR3 DNA reads TGTGCCAGCAGCGACCGGGACAGGGGTTACAATCAGCCCCAGCATTTT.

The J gene is TRBJ1-4, the V gene TRBV6-5, with TRBD1 matching over 7 bases. This CDR3 contains 15 residues. The V gene end was trimmed by 4 bases and the J gene end by 6 bases; junction bases not matched to a gene: 8. Germline V gives CDR1 MNHEY, CDR2 SVGAGI. This CDR3 is CASSSLTGRDEKLFF. The DNA of the CDR3 is TGTGCCAGCAGTTCACTGACAGGGCGTGATGAAAAACTGTTTTTT.

V and J are TRBV11-2 and TRBJ1-1, with D unclear. Trimming pared 4 bases from V and 2 bases from J, leaving 5 bases between. Germline V gene sequence: CDR1 SGHAT, CDR2 FQNNGV. The CDR3 is made up of 12 amino acids. CDR3 DNA: TGTGCCAGCAGCTGGAGTAACACTGAAGCTTTCTTT. This gives the protein CASSWSNTEAFF.

This clone was recorded once. V gene TRBV24-1 combines with J gene TRBJ2-7, with 9 bases aligning to TRBD2. From germline, CDR1 is KGHDR and CDR2 SFDVKD. The J segment lost 3 bases and the V segment lost 8 bases, leaving 7 bases of the junction unmatched. The CDR3 extends over 14 amino acids. CDR3 DNA sequence: TGTGCCACCATACCCCAGCGGGGGGACTACGAGCAGTACTTC. This gives the protein CATIPQRGDYEQYF.

This chain connects TRBV3-1 (or the pseudogene TRBV3-2) to TRBJ2-3; 7 bases align to TRBD2. CDR3 length: 15 residues. Germline CDR1 LGHDT, CDR2 YNNKEL (reference sequence). The trim removed 1 base at V and 4 bases at J, leaving 5 bases unmatched. CDR3 protein: CASSQGGLVPDTQYF. The CDR3 nucleotides read TGTGCCAGCAGCCAAGGTGGACTAGTTCCAGATACGCAGTATTTT.

The DNA of the CDR3 is TGTGCCAGCAGTCCAGCCAGCGGTTCCTACAATGAGCAGTTCTTC. This encodes CASSPASGSYNEQFF. The rearrangement links TRBV27 to TRBJ2-1; D is perhaps TRBD2 (5 bases). CDR1 and CDR2 from the germline V gene are MNHEY and SMNVEV (reference sequence). The CDR3 is 15 amino acids. The V and J ends lost 5 bases and 1 base respectively, with 12 bases between them.

The rearrangement links TRBV10-1 to TRBJ1-5; 7 bases match TRBD1. CDR3 length: 16 amino acids. Germline V CDR1 and CDR2: WNHNN, SYGVQD (reference sequence). Germline trimming cut 0 bases from V and 2 bases from J; bases unmatched to any gene: 4. The CDR3 is CASSESCQGGNQPQHF. CDR3 bases: TGCGCCAGCAGTGAGTCGTGCCAGGGGGGCAATCAGCCCCAGCATTTT.

The chain has TRBV4-1 and TRBJ2-7; 10 bases match TRBD1. After removal of 0 bases from V and 5 bases from J, the junction contained 7 bases not matched to a gene. The CDR3 sequence is 16 residues long. CDR1 is MGHRA and CDR2 is YSYEKL in the germline V gene. The DNA for the CDR3 is TGCGCCAGCAGCCAAGATGGGACAGGGGAATTACACGAGCAGTACTTC. Amino acid sequence: CASSQDGTGELHEQYF.

The rearrangement joins TRBV24-1 to TRBJ1-1, with 7 bases that match TRBD1. Germline loops: CDR1 KGHDR, CDR2 SFDVKD. V shed 7 bases, J shed 2 bases, and the junction held 9 bases outside the gene matches. This CDR3 has 15 residues. The CDR3 is CATRSWTGSNTEAFF. CDR3 sequence (DNA): TGTGCCACCAGATCTTGGACAGGCTCAAACACTGAAGCTTTCTTT.

J is TRBJ2-5 and V is TRBV11-2, with D perhaps matching TRBD2 (5 bases). Deletions cut 5 bases from V and 2 bases from J, with 9 bases between. Germline-derived CDR1 and CDR2 are SGHAT and FQNNGV. This CDR3 comprises 13 residues. CDR3 nucleotides: TGTGCCAGCAGCCCCCGGGGTCAAGAGACCCAGTACTTC. Translated, it gives CASSPRGQETQYF.